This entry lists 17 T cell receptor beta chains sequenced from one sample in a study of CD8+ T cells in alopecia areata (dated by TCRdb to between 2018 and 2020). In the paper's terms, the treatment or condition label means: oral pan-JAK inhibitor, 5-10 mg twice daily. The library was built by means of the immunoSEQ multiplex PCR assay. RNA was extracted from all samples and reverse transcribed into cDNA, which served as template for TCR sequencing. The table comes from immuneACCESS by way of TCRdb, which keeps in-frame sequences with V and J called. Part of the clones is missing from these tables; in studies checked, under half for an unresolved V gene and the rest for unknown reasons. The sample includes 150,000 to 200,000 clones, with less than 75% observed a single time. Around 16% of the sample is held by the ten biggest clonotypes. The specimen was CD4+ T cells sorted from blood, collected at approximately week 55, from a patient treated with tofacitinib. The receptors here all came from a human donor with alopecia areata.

The CDR3 sequence is CASSGTGGFSPLHF. Written as DNA, the CDR3 is TGTGCCAGCAGTGGGACAGGGGGTTTTTCACCCCTCCACTTT. The chain has TRBV25-1 and TRBJ1-6, with TRBD1 identical over 10 bases. V was clipped by 4 bases and J by 9 bases; unmatched bases: 3. Germline V CDR1 and CDR2: MGHDK, SYGVNS. This CDR3 region has 14 residues.

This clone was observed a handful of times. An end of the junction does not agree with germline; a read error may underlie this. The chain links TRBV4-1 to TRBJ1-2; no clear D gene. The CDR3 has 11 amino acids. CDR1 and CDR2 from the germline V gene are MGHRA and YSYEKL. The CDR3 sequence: CASSQEGGYTF. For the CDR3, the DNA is TGTGCCAGCAGCCAAGAGGGCGGCTACACCTTC.

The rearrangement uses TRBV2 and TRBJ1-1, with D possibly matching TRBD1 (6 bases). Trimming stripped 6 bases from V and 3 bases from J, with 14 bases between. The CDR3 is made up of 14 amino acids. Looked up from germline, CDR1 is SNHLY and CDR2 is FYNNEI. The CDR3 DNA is TGTGCCAGCAGCCTACAGGGAGGGGACACTGAAGCTTTCTTT. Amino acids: CASSLQGGDTEAFF.

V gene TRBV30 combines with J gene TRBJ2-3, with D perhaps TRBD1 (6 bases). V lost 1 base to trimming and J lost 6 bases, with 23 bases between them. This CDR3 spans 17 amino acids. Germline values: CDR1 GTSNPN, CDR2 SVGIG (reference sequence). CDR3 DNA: TGTGCCTGGAGTGAATCGTTATCAGGGGTATCGGGGGATACGCAGTATTTT. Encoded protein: CAWSESLSGVSGDTQYF.

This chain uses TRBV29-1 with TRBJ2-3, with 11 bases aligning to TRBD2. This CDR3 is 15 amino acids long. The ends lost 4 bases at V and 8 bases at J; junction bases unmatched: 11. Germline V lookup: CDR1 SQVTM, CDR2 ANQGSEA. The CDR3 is CSVAELAGARGTQYF. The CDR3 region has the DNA TGCAGCGTTGCTGAACTAGCGGGGGCCCGTGGTACGCAGTATTTT.

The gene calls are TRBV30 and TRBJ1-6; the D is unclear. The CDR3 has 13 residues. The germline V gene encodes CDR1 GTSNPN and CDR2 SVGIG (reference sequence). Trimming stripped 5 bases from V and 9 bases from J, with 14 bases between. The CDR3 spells CAWERRPGSPLHF. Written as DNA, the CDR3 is TGTGCCTGGGAGAGACGGCCGGGTTCACCCCTCCACTTT. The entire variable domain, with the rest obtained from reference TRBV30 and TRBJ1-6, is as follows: SQTIHQWPATLVQPVGSPLSLECTVEGTSNPNLYWYRQAAGRGLQLLFYSVGIGQISSEVPQNLSASRPQDRQFILSSKKLLLSDSGFYLCAWERRPGSPLHFGNGTRLTVT.

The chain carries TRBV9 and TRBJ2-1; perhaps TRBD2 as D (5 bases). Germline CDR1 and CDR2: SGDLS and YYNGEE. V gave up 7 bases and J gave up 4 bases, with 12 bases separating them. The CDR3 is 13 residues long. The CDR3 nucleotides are TGTGCCAGCGGCCGGGATCATTACAATGAGCAGTTCTTC. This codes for CASGRDHYNEQFF.

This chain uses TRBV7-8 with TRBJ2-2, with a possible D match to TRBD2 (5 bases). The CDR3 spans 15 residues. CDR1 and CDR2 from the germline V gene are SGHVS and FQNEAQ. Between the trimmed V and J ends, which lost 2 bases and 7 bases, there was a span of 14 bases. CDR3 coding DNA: TGTGCCAGCAGCTTACAATGGAGAGGGAACGGGGAGCTGTTTTTT. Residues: CASSLQWRGNGELFF. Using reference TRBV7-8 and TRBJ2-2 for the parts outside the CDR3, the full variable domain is GAGVSQSPRYKVAKRGQDVALRCDPISGHVSLFWYQQALGQGPEFLTYFQNEAQLDKSGLPSDRFFAERPEGSVSTLKIQRTQQEDSAVYLCASSLQWRGNGELFFGEGSRLTVL.

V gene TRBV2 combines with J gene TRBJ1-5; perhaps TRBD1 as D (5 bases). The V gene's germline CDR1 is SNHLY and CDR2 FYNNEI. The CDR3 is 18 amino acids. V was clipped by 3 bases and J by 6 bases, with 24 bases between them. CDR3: CASSDIIMRQNMGQPQHF. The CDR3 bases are TGTGCCAGCAGTGATATTATAATGCGACAGAATATGGGTCAGCCCCAGCATTTT.

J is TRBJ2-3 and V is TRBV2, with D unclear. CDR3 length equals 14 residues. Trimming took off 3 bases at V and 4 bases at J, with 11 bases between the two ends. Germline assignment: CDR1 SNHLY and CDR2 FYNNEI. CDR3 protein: CASSDLVGSDTQYF. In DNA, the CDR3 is TGTGCCAGCAGTGACCTAGTTGGGTCAGATACGCAGTATTTT.

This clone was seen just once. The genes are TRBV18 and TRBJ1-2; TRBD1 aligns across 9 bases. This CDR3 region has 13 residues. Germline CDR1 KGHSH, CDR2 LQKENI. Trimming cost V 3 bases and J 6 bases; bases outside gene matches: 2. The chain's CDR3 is CASSPGTGNGYTF. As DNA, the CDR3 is TGTGCCAGCTCACCCGGGACAGGGAATGGCTACACCTTC.

In DNA form, the CDR3 reads TGTGCCTGGAGTGTGGGAGGGGGGGGCAATCAGCCCCAGCATTTT. This encodes CAWSVGGGGNQPQHF. The rearrangement joins TRBV30 to TRBJ1-5, with D possibly matching TRBD1 (6 bases). Germline lookup yields CDR1 GTSNPN and CDR2 SVGIG (reference sequence). V was shortened by 0 bases and J by 2 bases, with 11 bases between the two germline ends. This CDR3 spans 15 amino acids.

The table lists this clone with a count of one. The CDR3 DNA is TGTGCCATCAGTGAGTCGACCGGCGGCAGCTACGAGCAGTACTTC. It yields the protein CAISESTGGSYEQYF. The rearrangement joins TRBV10-3 to TRBJ2-7; D unclear. CDR1 and CDR2 (germline): ENHRY, SYGVKD. This CDR3 is built from 15 residues. V lost 0 bases, J lost 3 bases, and 12 bases lay in between.

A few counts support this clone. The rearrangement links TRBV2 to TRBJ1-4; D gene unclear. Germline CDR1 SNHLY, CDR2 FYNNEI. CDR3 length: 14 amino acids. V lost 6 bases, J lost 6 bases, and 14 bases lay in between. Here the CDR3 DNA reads TGTGCCAGCAGGTCGACCGGGTCCGATGAAAAACTGTTTTTT. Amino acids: CASRSTGSDEKLFF. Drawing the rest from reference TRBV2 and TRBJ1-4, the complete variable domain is EPEVTQTPSHQVTQMGQEVILRCVPISNHLYFYWYRQILGQKVEFLVSFYNNEISEKSEIFDDQFSVERPDGSNFTLKIRSTKLEDSAMYFCASRSTGSDEKLFFGSGTQLSVL.

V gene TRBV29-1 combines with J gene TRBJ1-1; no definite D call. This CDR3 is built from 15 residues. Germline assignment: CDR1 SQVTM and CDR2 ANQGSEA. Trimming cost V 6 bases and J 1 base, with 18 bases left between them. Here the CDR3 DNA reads TGCAGCGTGACTGCGGTCCCCAAAAAGAACACTGAAGCTTTCTTT. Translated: CSVTAVPKKNTEAFF.

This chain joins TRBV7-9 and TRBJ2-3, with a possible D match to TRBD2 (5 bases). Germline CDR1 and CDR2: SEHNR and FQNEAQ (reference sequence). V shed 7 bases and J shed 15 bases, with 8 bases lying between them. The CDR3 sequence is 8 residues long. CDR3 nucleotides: TGTGCCAGCACGGACTCTTATTTT. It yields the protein CASTDSYF.

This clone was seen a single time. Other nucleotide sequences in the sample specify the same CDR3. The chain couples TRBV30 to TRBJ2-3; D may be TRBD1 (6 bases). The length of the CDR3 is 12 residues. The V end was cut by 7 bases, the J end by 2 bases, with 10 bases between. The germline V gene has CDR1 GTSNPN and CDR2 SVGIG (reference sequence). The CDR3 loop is CALDRITDTQYF. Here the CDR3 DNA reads TGTGCCTTAGACAGGATCACAGATACGCAGTATTTT.